This T cell receptor (beta chain) appears in the sequencing data of a study of T cell changes during pregnancy in multiple sclerosis. The CDR3 spans 16 residues. From germline, CDR1 is ENHRY and CDR2 SYGVKD. The V end lost 0 bases, the J end lost 5 bases, and 14 bases lay between the germline ends. Sequenced by immunoSEQ multiplex PCR; TCRdb stores in-frame clones only, minus some. Of about 40,000 clones in the sample, over 75% were seen once. The material sequenced was CD8+ T cells from peripheral blood mononuclear cells, taken before pregnancy. The rearrangement links TRBV10-3 to TRBJ2-1; D is perhaps TRBD2 (6 bases). The clonotype originates from a female donor with multiple sclerosis, enrolled in a pregnancy study. This chain's CDR3 is CAISESGSGLNNEQFF. The CDR3 DNA reads as TGTGCCATCAGTGAGTCAGGAAGCGGGCTGAACAATGAGCAGTTCTTC.